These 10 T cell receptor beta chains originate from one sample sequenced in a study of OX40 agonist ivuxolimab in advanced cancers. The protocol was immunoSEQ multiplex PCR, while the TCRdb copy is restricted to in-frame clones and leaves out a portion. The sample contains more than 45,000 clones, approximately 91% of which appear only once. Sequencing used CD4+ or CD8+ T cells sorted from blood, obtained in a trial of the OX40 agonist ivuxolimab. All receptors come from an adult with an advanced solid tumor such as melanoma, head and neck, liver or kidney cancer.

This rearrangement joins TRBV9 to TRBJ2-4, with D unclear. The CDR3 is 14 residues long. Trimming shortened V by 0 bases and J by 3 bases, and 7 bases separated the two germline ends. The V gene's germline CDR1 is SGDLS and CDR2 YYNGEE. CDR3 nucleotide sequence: TGTGCCAGCAGCGTAGGGTACGGCAAAAACATTCAGTACTTC. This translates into CASSVGYGKNIQYF.

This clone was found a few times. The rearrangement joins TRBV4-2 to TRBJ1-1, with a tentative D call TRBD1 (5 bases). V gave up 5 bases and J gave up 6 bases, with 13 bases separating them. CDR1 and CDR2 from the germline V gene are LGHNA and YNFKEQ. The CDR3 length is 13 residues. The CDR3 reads CASSLWDLAEAFF. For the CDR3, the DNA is TGTGCCAGCAGCTTGTGGGACTTGGCTGAAGCTTTCTTT.

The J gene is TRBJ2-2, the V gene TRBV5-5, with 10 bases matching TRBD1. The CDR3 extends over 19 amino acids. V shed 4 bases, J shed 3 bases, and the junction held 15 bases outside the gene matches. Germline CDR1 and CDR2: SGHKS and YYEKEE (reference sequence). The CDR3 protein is CASSGRDRGYLDYTGELFF. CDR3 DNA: TGTGCCAGCAGCGGCCGGGACAGGGGATATCTAGACTACACCGGGGAGCTGTTTTTT.

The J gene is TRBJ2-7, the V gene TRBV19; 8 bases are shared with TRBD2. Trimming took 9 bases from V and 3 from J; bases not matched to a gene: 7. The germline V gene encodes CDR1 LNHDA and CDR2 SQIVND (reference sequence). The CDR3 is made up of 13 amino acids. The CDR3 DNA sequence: TGTGCCAGAAAGACTAGCGAACACTACGAGCAGTACTTC. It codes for CARKTSEHYEQYF.

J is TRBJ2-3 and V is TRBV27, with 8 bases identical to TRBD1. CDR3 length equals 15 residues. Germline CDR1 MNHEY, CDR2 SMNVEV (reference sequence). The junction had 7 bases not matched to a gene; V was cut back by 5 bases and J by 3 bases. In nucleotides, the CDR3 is TGTGCCAGCAGTCCTCCGGGACAGGCTACAGATACGCAGTATTTT. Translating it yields CASSPPGQATDTQYF.

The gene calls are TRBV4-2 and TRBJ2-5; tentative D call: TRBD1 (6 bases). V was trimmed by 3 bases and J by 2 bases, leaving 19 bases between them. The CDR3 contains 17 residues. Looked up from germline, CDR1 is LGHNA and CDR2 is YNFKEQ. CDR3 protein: CASSQDSSYGVQETQYF. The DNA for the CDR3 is TGTGCCAGCAGCCAGGACAGTTCATATGGGGTACAAGAGACCCAGTACTTC.

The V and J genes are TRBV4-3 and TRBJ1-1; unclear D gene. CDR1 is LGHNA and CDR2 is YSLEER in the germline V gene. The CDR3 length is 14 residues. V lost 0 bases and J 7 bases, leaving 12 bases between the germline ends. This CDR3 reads CASSQDIGPIEAFF. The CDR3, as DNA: TGCGCCAGCAGCCAAGATATCGGACCGATTGAAGCTTTCTTT.

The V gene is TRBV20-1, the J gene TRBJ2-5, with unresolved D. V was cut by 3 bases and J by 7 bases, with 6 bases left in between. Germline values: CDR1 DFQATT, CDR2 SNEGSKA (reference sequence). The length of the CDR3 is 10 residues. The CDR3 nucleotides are TGCAGTGCTAGCTATGCGACCCAGTACTTC. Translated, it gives CSASYATQYF.

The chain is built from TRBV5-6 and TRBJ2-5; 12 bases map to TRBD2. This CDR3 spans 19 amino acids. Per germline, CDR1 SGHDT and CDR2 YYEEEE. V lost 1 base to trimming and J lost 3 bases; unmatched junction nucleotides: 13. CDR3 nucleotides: TGTGCCAGCAGCTTGTGGGGGACTAGCGGGCGGCGGTGGGAAGAGACCCAGTACTTC. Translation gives CASSLWGTSGRRWEETQYF. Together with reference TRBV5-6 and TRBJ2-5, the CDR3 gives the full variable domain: DAGVTQSPTHLIKTRGQQVTLRCSPKSGHDTVSWYQQALGQGPQFIFQYYEEEERQRGNFPDRFSGHQFPNYSSELNVNALLLGDSALYLCASSLWGTSGRRWEETQYFGPGTRLLVL.

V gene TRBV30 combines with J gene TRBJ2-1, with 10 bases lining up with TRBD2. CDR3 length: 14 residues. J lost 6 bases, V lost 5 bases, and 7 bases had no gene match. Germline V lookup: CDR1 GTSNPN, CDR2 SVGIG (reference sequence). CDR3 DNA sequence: TGTGCCTGGCTGGGGCTAGCGGGAGTCAATGAGCAGTTCTTC. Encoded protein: CAWLGLAGVNEQFF.